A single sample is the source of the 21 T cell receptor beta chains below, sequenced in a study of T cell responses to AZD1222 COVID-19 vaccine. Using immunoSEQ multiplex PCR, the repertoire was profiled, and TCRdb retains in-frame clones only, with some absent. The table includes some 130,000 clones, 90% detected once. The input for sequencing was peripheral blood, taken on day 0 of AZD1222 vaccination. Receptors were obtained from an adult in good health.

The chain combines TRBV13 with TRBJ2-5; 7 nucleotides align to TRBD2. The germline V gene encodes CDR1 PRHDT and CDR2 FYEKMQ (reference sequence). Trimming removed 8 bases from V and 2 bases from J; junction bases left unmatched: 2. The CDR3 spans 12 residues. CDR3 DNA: TGTGCCAGCGGGGGGGTTCAAGAGACCCAGTACTTC. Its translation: CASGGVQETQYF.

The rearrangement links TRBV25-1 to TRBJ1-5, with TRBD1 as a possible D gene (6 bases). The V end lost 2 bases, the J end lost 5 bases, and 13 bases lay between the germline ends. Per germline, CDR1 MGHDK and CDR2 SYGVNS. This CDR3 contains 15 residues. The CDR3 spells CASSEGGRGDQPQHF. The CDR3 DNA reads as TGTGCCAGCAGTGAAGGGGGGAGGGGGGATCAGCCCCAGCATTTT.

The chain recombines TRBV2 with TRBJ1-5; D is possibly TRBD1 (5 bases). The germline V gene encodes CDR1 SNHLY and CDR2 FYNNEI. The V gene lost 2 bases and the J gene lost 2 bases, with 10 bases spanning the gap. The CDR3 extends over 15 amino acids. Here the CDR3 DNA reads TGTGCCAGCAGTGAATCTTGGGGCGGCAATCAGCCCCAGCATTTT. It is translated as CASSESWGGNQPQHF. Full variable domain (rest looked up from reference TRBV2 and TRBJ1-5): EPEVTQTPSHQVTQMGQEVILRCVPISNHLYFYWYRQILGQKVEFLVSFYNNEISEKSEIFDDQFSVERPDGSNFTLKIRSTKLEDSAMYFCASSESWGGNQPQHFGDGTRLSIL.

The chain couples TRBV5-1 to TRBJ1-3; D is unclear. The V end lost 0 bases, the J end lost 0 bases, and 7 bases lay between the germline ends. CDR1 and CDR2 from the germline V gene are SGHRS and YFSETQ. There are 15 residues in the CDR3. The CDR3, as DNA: TGCGCCAGCAGCTTGGTCAGTCGCTCTGGAAACACCATATATTTT. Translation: CASSLVSRSGNTIYF.

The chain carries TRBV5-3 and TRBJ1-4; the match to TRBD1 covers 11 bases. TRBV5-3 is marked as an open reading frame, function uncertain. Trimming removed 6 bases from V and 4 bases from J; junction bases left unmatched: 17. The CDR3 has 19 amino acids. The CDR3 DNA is TGTGCCAGAAACCGTGGCCGGGACAGGGGGATAACACGTAATGAAAAACTGTTTTTT. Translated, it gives CARNRGRDRGITRNEKLFF.

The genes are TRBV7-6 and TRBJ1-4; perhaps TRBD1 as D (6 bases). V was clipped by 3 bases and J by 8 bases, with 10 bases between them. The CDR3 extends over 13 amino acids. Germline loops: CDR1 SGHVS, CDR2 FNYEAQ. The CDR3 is CASSLAGVEKLFF. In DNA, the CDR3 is TGTGCCAGCAGCTTGGCAGGGGTGGAAAAACTGTTTTTT.

This CDR3 reads CASHHSSRDGEAFF. The CDR3 nucleotides read TGTGCCAGCCACCACTCGTCGAGGGATGGTGAAGCTTTCTTT. This chain links TRBV6-5 with TRBJ1-1; no reliable D call. Trimming removed 8 bases from V and 7 bases from J, with 20 bases in between. Germline assignment: CDR1 MNHEY and CDR2 SVGAGI. This CDR3 has 14 residues.

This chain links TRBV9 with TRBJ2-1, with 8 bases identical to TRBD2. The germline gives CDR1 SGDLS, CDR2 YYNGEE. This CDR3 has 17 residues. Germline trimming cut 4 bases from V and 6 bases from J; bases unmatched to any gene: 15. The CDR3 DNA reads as TGTGCCAGCAGCATCAGGCCGCCCAGCGGGAGACTCAATGAGCAGTTCTTC. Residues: CASSIRPPSGRLNEQFF.

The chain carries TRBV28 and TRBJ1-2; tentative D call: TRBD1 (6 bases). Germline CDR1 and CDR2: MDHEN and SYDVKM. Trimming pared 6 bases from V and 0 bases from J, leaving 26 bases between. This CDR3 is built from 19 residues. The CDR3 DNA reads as TGTGCCAGCAGCCCCTTGGGGTCAGGGGTCCTTAAGACTAACTATGGCTACACCTTC. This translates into CASSPLGSGVLKTNYGYTF.

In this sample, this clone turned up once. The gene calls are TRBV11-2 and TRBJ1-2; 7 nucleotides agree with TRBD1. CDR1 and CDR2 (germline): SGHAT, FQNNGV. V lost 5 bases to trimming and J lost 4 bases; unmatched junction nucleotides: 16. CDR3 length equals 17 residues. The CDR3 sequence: CASSPPTGRGGSYGYTF. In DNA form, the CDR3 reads TGTGCCAGCAGCCCGCCGACAGGGCGAGGGGGCTCCTATGGCTACACCTTC.

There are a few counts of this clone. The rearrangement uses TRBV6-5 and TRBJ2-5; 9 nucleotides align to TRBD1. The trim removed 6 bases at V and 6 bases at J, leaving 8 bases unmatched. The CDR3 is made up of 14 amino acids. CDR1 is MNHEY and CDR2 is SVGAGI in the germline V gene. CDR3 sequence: CASRTGTGKKTQYF. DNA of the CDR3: TGTGCCAGCAGAACTGGGACAGGGAAGAAGACCCAGTACTTC.

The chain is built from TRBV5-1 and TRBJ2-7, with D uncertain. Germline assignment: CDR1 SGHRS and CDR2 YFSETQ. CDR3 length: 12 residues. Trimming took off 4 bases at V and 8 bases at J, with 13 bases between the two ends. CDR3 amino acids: CASSVPMGKQYF. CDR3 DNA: TGCGCCAGCAGCGTCCCGATGGGGAAGCAGTACTTC. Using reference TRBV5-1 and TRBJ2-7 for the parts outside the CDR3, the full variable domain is KAGVTQTPRYLIKTRGQQVTLSCSPISGHRSVSWYQQTPGQGLQFLFEYFSETQRNKGNFPGRFSGRQFSNSRSEMNVSTLELGDSALYLCASSVPMGKQYFGPGTRLTVT.

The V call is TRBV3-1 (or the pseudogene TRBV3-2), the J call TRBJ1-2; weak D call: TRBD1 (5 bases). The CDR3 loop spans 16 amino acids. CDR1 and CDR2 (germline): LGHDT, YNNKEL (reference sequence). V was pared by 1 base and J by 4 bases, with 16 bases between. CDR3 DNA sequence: TGTGCCAGCAGCCAAGCCGGCGAGGGGAGAGGCTATGGCTACACCTTC. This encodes CASSQAGEGRGYGYTF.

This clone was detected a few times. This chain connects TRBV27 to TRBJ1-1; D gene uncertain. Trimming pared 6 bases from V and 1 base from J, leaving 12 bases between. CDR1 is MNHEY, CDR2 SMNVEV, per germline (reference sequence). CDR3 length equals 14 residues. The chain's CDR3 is CASRIGRENTEAFF. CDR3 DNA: TGTGCCAGCAGGATCGGGCGCGAGAACACTGAAGCTTTCTTT.

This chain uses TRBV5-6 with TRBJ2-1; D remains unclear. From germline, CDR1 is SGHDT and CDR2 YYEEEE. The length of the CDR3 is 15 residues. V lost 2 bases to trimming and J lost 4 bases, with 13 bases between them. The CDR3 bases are TGTGCCAGCAGCTTCCGGCGAGAGATTTACAATGAGCAGTTCTTC. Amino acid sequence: CASSFRREIYNEQFF. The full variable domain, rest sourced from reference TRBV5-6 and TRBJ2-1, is DAGVTQSPTHLIKTRGQQVTLRCSPKSGHDTVSWYQQALGQGPQFIFQYYEEEERQRGNFPDRFSGHQFPNYSSELNVNALLLGDSALYLCASSFRREIYNEQFFGPGTRLTVL.

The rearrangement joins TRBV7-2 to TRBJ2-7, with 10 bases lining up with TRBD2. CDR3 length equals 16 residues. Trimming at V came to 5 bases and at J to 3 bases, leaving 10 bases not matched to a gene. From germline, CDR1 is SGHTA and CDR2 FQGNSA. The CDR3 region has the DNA TGTGCCAGCAGCCCGCCGGGACTAGCGTACGGCTACGAGCAGTACTTC. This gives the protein CASSPPGLAYGYEQYF.

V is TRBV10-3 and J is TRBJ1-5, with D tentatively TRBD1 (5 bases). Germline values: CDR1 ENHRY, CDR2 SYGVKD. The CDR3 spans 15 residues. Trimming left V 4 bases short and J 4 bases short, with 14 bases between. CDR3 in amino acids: CAISAGGSGNQPQHF. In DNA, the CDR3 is TGTGCCATCAGTGCTGGGGGTTCGGGAAATCAGCCCCAGCATTTT.

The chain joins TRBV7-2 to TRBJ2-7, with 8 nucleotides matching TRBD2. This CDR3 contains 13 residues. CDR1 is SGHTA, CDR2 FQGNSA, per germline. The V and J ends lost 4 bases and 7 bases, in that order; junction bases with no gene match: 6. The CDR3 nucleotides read TGTGCCAGCAGCTCTCGCGGGGGGCAGGAGCAGTACTTC. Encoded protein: CASSSRGGQEQYF.

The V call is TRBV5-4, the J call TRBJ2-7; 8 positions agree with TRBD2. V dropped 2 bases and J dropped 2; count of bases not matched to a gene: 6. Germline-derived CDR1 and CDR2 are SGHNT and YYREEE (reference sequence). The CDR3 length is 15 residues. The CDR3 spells CASSLAGAFTYEQYF. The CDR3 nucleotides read TGTGCCAGCAGCTTAGCGGGGGCGTTCACCTACGAGCAGTACTTC.

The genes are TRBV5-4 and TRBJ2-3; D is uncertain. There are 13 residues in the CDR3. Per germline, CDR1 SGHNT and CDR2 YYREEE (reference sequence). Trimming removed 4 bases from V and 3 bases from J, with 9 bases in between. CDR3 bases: TGTGCCAGCAGCGGCTCGTGGACAGATACGCAGTATTTT. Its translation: CASSGSWTDTQYF.

CDR3 bases: TGTGCCAGCAGCTTAGGTGGGGGTAAGGGGCAGTCACCCCTCCACTTT. Amino acid sequence: CASSLGGGKGQSPLHF. The V gene is TRBV11-2, the J gene TRBJ1-6; D perhaps matches TRBD1 (5 bases). The CDR3 length is 16 residues. V was cut by 1 base and J by 10 bases, with 17 bases left in between. Germline-derived CDR1 and CDR2 are SGHAT and FQNNGV.